The sequence of this T cell receptor beta chain was determined in a study of preoperative IRX-2 immunotherapy in early breast cancer. Produced via immunoSEQ multiplex PCR; TCRdb's table is partial and in-frame only. In the table there are 95,000 to 100,000 clones, about nine tenths of which are singletons. Treatment reported: preoperative locoregional IRX-2 cytokine immunotherapy. The CDR3 has 12 residues. Looked up from germline, CDR1 is LGHNT and CDR2 is FRNRAP. The V end was cut by 8 bases, the J end by 2 bases, with 9 bases between. The genes are TRBV12-5 and TRBJ1-2, with D maybe TRBD1 (5 bases). The sequences come from tumor tissue, collected after IRX-2 immunotherapy. This clonotype originated in a human donor with breast cancer. Here the CDR3 DNA reads TGTGCTAGTTCGGGGGAAAACTATGGCTACACCTTC. Translating it yields CASSGENYGYTF. The whole variable domain, filled in from reference TRBV12-5 and TRBJ1-2, reads DARVTQTPRHKVTEMGQEVTMRCQPILGHNTVFWYRQTMMQGLELLAYFRNRAPLDDSGMPKDRFSAEMPDATLATLKIQPSEPRDSAVYFCASSGENYGYTFGSGTRLTVV.